This T cell receptor beta chain emerged from a study of blood T cells in healthy people across ages. Together with a sample-barcoded 5' primer, a J-beta primer mix was included in a second PCR lasting about 6 to 11 cycles. Via MiXCR, TCRdb re-called the 5' RACE reads, giving one row per CDR3 protein. Of about 1,600,000 distinct CDR3 sequences detected, about 43% appear once; the ten largest clones hold roughly 8.2%. Each sample had at least 6 million PBMCs isolated. Trimming removed 6 bases at V and 4 bases at J, with 12 bases between. CDR1 and CDR2 from the germline V gene are ENHRY and SYGVKD. The CDR3 is 13 residues long.

Sequencing was performed on blood. The chain combines TRBV10-3 with TRBJ1-1; D unclear. This TCR came from a woman under 30 in good health. For the CDR3, the DNA is TGTGCCATCAGATCCCAGGCGCTCACTGAAGCTTTCTTT. This encodes CAIRSQALTEAFF.